These 14 T cell receptor beta chains were sequenced from one sample in a study of cytomegalovirus exposure and HLA in healthy donors. PCR involved 60 Vbeta and 13 Jbeta primers. TCRdb's copy holds only in-frame clones and misses some; the assay was immunoSEQ multiplex PCR. This sample carries 190,000 or so clones, around three quarters of them seen once, and the ten largest clones take 0.65%. Sequenced input: PBMCs. The source of these receptors is a boy younger than 18 in good health and CMV-seronegative.

This clone has just one count. This chain links TRBV21-1 with TRBJ1-1; the table's D call, TRBD1, has no DNA check behind it. TRBV21-1 is recorded as a pseudogene. This CDR3 has 10 residues. CDR3 region: CASGPVEAFF. In DNA form, the CDR3 reads TGTGCCAGCGGCCCCGTTGAAGCTTTCTTT.

V and J are TRBV25-1 and TRBJ2-7; D is perhaps TRBD1 (5 bases). Trimming removed 3 bases at V and 3 bases at J, with 12 bases between. The CDR3 spans 14 residues. Germline V lookup: CDR1 MGHDK, CDR2 SYGVNS. The CDR3 DNA follows: TGTGCCAGCAGTGACAGGGCAGGAATCTACGAGCAGTACTTC. Translating it yields CASSDRAGIYEQYF.

The rearrangement joins TRBV5-1 to TRBJ1-6; the match to TRBD1 covers 7 bases. The CDR3 extends over 16 amino acids. J lost 9 bases, V lost 2 bases, and 11 bases had no gene match. The germline gives CDR1 SGHRS, CDR2 YFSETQ. The CDR3 reads CASSFDPDREASPLHF. The CDR3 DNA sequence: TGCGCCAGCAGCTTTGACCCCGACAGGGAGGCTTCACCCCTCCACTTT.

This clone has a single count. This sequence joins TRBV2 and TRBJ2-5; a weak D match, TRBD1 (5 bases). The germline gives CDR1 SNHLY, CDR2 FYNNEI. V lost 6 bases to trimming and J lost 5 bases, with 10 bases between them. The CDR3 covers 12 residues. Written as DNA, the CDR3 is TGTGCCAGCAGGACTGACAGCGAGACCCAGTACTTC. This translates into CASRTDSETQYF.

The V call is TRBV18, the J call TRBJ2-1, with 11 bases lining up with TRBD2. The CDR3 loop spans 17 amino acids. Trimming cost V 2 bases and J 2 bases; bases outside gene matches: 5. Per germline, CDR1 KGHSH and CDR2 LQKENI. In DNA form, the CDR3 reads TGTGCCAGCTCACCATCAGCTAGCGGGAGGCCCTACAATGAGCAGTTCTTC. It yields the protein CASSPSASGRPYNEQFF.

This sequence joins TRBV6-1 and TRBJ1-1; D not certain. Germline CDR1 is MNHNS and CDR2 is SASEGT. This CDR3 comprises 13 residues. V was clipped by 3 bases and J by 4 bases, with 9 bases between them. The CDR3 reads CASSEIRGTEAFF. The CDR3 DNA sequence: TGTGCCAGCAGTGAGATCCGGGGCACTGAAGCTTTCTTT.

This clone has a handful of counts. V and J are TRBV5-4 and TRBJ1-1, with a tentative D call TRBD1 (6 bases). The CDR3 has 14 residues. Germline CDR1 and CDR2: SGHNT and YYREEE (reference sequence). V lost 2 bases and J 3 bases, leaving 11 bases between the germline ends. The CDR3 region has the DNA TGTGCCAGCAGCTTCAGGAAGGGGGACACTGAAGCTTTCTTT. This codes for CASSFRKGDTEAFF.

This clone has only a few counts. The chain carries TRBV4-2 and TRBJ1-1, with TRBD1 matching over 7 bases. CDR1 is LGHNA, CDR2 YNFKEQ, per germline. CDR3 length: 13 amino acids. The junction had 4 bases not matched to a gene; V was cut back by 0 bases and J by 9 bases. The CDR3 protein is CASSQEGQSKAFF. CDR3 DNA sequence: TGTGCCAGCAGCCAAGAGGGACAGTCCAAAGCTTTCTTT.

This clone appeared a few times. This chain uses TRBV4-3 with TRBJ2-1; 11 nucleotides align to TRBD2. With 5 bases clipped from V and 3 bases from J, the junction kept 6 bases outside the gene matches. Germline CDR1 LGHNA, CDR2 YSLEER. CDR3 length equals 16 residues. Here the CDR3 reads CASSSSLAGGYNEQFF. CDR3 nucleotides: TGCGCCAGCAGCTCCTCCCTAGCGGGAGGCTACAATGAGCAGTTCTTC.

The V call is TRBV29-1, the J call TRBJ1-2, with 7 bases matching TRBD1. This CDR3 region has 13 residues. Per germline, CDR1 SQVTM and CDR2 ANQGSEA. The trim removed 2 bases at V and 3 bases at J, leaving 3 bases unmatched. The CDR3 sequence is CSVEPGTDYGYTF. CDR3 bases: TGCAGCGTTGAACCTGGGACAGACTATGGCTACACCTTC.

V and J are TRBV9 and TRBJ2-5, with 8 bases matching TRBD2. J gave up 4 bases and V 2 bases, and 7 bases lay outside the gene matches. CDR1 SGDLS and CDR2 YYNGEE come from the germline V gene. The CDR3 is 15 residues long. In DNA, the CDR3 is TGTGCCAGCAGCGTCCGGGCTAGCGGGCTAGAGACCCAGTACTTC. This codes for CASSVRASGLETQYF.

The rearrangement links TRBV5-1 to TRBJ2-5, with D unresolved. The CDR3 totals 13 residues. V was cut by 0 bases and J by 2 bases, with 5 bases left in between. CDR1 is SGHRS, CDR2 YFSETQ, per germline. The CDR3 DNA reads TGCGCCAGCAGCTTGGTCGGGCAAGAGACCCAGTACTTC. Encoded protein: CASSLVGQETQYF.

V usage is TRBV5-1 and J usage is TRBJ1-4; D is possibly TRBD1 (5 bases). The germline gives CDR1 SGHRS, CDR2 YFSETQ. V was trimmed by 2 bases and J by 8 bases, leaving 19 bases between them. This CDR3 region has 16 residues. The CDR3 DNA reads TGCGCCAGCAGCTTCCGTGTGGGGGGAGAAGGAGAAAAACTGTTTTTT. Translated, it gives CASSFRVGGEGEKLFF. Complete variable domain (other parts from reference TRBV5-1 and TRBJ1-4): KAGVTQTPRYLIKTRGQQVTLSCSPISGHRSVSWYQQTPGQGLQFLFEYFSETQRNKGNFPGRFSGRQFSNSRSEMNVSTLELGDSALYLCASSFRVGGEGEKLFFGSGTQLSVL.

This sequence joins TRBV11-3 and TRBJ2-1; 9 positions match TRBD1. Germline values: CDR1 SGHNT, CDR2 YENEEA. The CDR3 runs 16 residues. The V gene end was trimmed by 5 bases and the J gene end by 5 bases; junction bases not matched to a gene: 10. CDR3 DNA sequence: TGTGCCAGCAGCCGCCCCGGGACAGGGAACCACAATGAGCAGTTCTTC. This gives the protein CASSRPGTGNHNEQFF.